These 15 T cell receptor beta chains were sequenced from one sample in a study of CD8 T cells in Susac syndrome (dated by TCRdb to about 2019). Libraries were prepared through the immunoSEQ multiplex PCR assay. RNA was extracted with the RNeasy kit and roughly 0.45 to 1 ug was reverse transcribed using random hexamers. TCRdb's own reprocessing of the public reads used fastp at Q25 and MiXCR and kept productive beta chains. Duplicate CDR3 protein sequences are folded into a single record with the most common DNA and genes. Counted in this sample were over 95,000 distinct CDR3 sequences; just under 95% of them appeared once. The top ten hold about 0.11% of the sample. What was sequenced was CD8+ T cells from PBMCs. These receptors all stem from a human donor in good health.

CDR3 bases: TGCAGTGCTAGAGATCCTACGAGCTCTGGGGCCAACGTCCTGACTTTC. Protein sequence: CSARDPTSSGANVLTF. This chain connects TRBV20-1 to TRBJ2-6; unclear D gene. V was cut by 0 bases and J by 0 bases, with 9 bases left in between. The CDR3 is made up of 16 amino acids. Germline V CDR1 and CDR2: DFQATT, SNEGSKA (reference sequence).

The chain couples TRBV4-3 to TRBJ1-2; D is uncertain. The CDR3 consists of 14 residues. The germline CDR1 and CDR2 sequences are LGHNA and YSLEER. V lost 0 bases and J lost 0, with 5 bases in between. The CDR3 region is CASSQDTANYGYTF. CDR3 in DNA: TGCGCCAGCAGCCAAGATACAGCTAACTATGGCTACACCTTC.

V is TRBV5-6 and J is TRBJ1-1; TRBD1 matches at 7 bases. CDR3 length: 16 residues. CDR1 is SGHDT and CDR2 is YYEEEE in the germline V gene. V trimming: 4 bases; J trimming: 3 bases; junction bases outside the gene matches: 12. The CDR3 DNA follows: TGTGCCAGCAGCCCGGGACAGAGAATAAGGGACACTGAAGCTTTCTTT. It codes for CASSPGQRIRDTEAFF.

CDR3 nucleotide sequence: TGCAGCGTCAGGGGGGGGGACAACTCCTACGAGCAGTACTTC. Its translation: CSVRGGDNSYEQYF. This sequence joins TRBV29-1 and TRBJ2-7, with D perhaps assigned TRBD1 or TRBD2 (7 bases each). This CDR3 spans 14 amino acids. Trimming cost V 6 bases and J 0 bases, with 15 bases left between them. Germline V lookup: CDR1 SQVTM, CDR2 ANQGSEA.

The rearrangement links TRBV5-5 to TRBJ2-1; no definite D call. Trimming left V 0 bases short and J 5 bases short, with 6 bases between. This CDR3 has 13 amino acids. Germline-derived CDR1 and CDR2 are SGHKS and YYEKEE (reference sequence). The CDR3 region has the DNA TGTGCCAGCAGCTTGGGCTTGAACAATGAGCAGTTCTTC. This encodes CASSLGLNNEQFF.

The chain combines TRBV29-1 with TRBJ1-1; D gene uncertain. With 4 bases removed from V and 7 bases from J, the gap between germline ends came to 13 bases. The CDR3 contains 12 residues. The germline CDR1 and CDR2 sequences are SQVTM and ANQGSEA. The CDR3 DNA follows: TGCAGCGTTGTCTCCGGCCCAGATGAAGCTTTCTTT. Its protein product is CSVVSGPDEAFF.

The V and J genes are TRBV4-3 and TRBJ2-7, with 7 bases fitting TRBD1. This CDR3 has 14 amino acids. The ends lost 1 base at V and 3 bases at J; junction bases unmatched: 3. Germline V gives CDR1 LGHNA, CDR2 YSLEER. The CDR3 sequence is CASSQGQGFYEQYF. CDR3 coding DNA: TGCGCCAGCAGCCAAGGACAGGGATTCTACGAGCAGTACTTC.

V gene TRBV7-2 combines with J gene TRBJ1-6, with 8 bases identical to TRBD1. The CDR3 loop spans 15 amino acids. After removal of 7 bases from V and 10 bases from J, the junction contained 12 bases not matched to a gene. Germline V gene data show CDR1 as SGHTA and CDR2 as FQGNSA. The CDR3 DNA sequence: TGTGCCAGCAACCTTCGACAGGGGATTAGCTCACCCCTCCACTTT. Amino acids: CASNLRQGISSPLHF. Complete variable domain (other parts from reference TRBV7-2 and TRBJ1-6): GAGVSQSPSNKVTEKGKDVELRCDPISGHTALYWYRQSLGQGLEFLIYFQGNSAPDKSGLPSDRFSAERTGGSVSTLTIQRTQQEDSAVYLCASNLRQGISSPLHFGNGTRLTVT.

This chain connects TRBV30 to TRBJ2-5; weak D call: TRBD1 (5 bases). Trimming shortened V by 1 base and J by 6 bases, and 27 bases separated the two germline ends. The germline V gene has CDR1 GTSNPN and CDR2 SVGIG (reference sequence). The CDR3 contains 18 residues. CDR3: CAWSGIEDRDFGLKTQYF. The CDR3 DNA is TGTGCCTGGAGTGGGATCGAAGACAGAGACTTCGGGTTAAAGACCCAGTACTTC.

J is TRBJ1-1 and V is TRBV6-1, with no clear D. The V end was cut by 6 bases, the J end by 2 bases, with 10 bases between. The CDR3 sequence is 13 residues long. CDR1 and CDR2 from the germline V gene are MNHNS and SASEGT. In DNA form, the CDR3 reads TGTGCCAGCAGGGCAGCAGTTAACACTGAAGCTTTCTTT. Translating it yields CASRAAVNTEAFF.

V and J are TRBV3-1 and TRBJ2-1; D might be TRBD2 (6 bases). Per the germline V gene, CDR1 is LGHDT and CDR2 is YNNKEL (reference sequence). V lost 3 bases and J lost 9, with 15 bases in between. The CDR3 is 14 residues long. In nucleotides, the CDR3 is TGTGCCAGCAGCCACGGCGCCCCGGGAGTTGAGCAGTTCTTC. Its protein product is CASSHGAPGVEQFF.

The CDR3 protein is CASSFPTGVSNYGYTF. As DNA, the CDR3 is TGTGCCAGCAGCTTTCCCACCGGGGTGTCCAACTATGGCTACACCTTC. The chain links TRBV7-9 to TRBJ1-2; D ambiguous. Trimming took off 3 bases at V and 2 bases at J, with 16 bases between the two ends. This CDR3 is 16 amino acids long. Germline V gives CDR1 SEHNR, CDR2 FQNEAQ (reference sequence).

The V and J genes are TRBV15 and TRBJ2-2; 8 bases align to TRBD1. This CDR3 has 15 residues. The junction had 5 bases not matched to a gene; V was cut back by 3 bases and J by 5 bases. CDR1 and CDR2 (germline): LNHNV, YYDKDF (reference sequence). Here the CDR3 reads CATSRARTGTGELFF. CDR3 nucleotide sequence: TGTGCCACCAGCAGGGCCCGGACAGGGACCGGGGAGCTGTTTTTT.

This clonotype was recorded once. CDR3 region: CSARGGRSEAFF. Here the CDR3 DNA reads TGCAGTGCTAGAGGTGGGAGGAGTGAAGCTTTCTTT. The chain carries TRBV20-1 and TRBJ1-1; D unresolved. CDR3 length equals 12 residues. CDR1 is DFQATT and CDR2 is SNEGSKA in the germline V gene (reference sequence). V was trimmed by 1 base and J by 7 bases, leaving 10 bases between them.

This clonotype was counted between two and nine times. CDR3 bases: TGTGCCAGCAGCTTAGCCGGGGGGGAGACCCAGTACTTC. Encoded protein: CASSLAGGETQYF. The V call is TRBV7-9, the J call TRBJ2-5; 7 bases are a match to TRBD2. The germline V gene encodes CDR1 SEHNR and CDR2 FQNEAQ (reference sequence). The CDR3 spans 13 residues. V lost 0 bases, J lost 5 bases, and 0 bases stayed unmatched.